These T cell receptor beta chains were read from a single sample in a study of T cell responses to AZD1222 COVID-19 vaccine. The assay was immunoSEQ multiplex PCR, and TCRdb's table has in-frame clones only and misses some. The data hold around 130,000 clones, with over 85% observed a single time. Here the sequenced sample was peripheral blood, taken 28 days after the second AZD1222 dose. The receptor source for this set is an adult who received the AZD1222 COVID-19 vaccine. The CDR3 runs from the conserved cysteine through the conserved F or W. Each record gives: V gene, D gene, clone size, J gene, CDR3 protein, CDR3 DNA. The D gene is left open where the match is weak. The size entry is marked missing in some rows and otherwise reads once, few, many or a size class.

TRBV7-8	TRBD1	NA	TRBJ1-2	CASSLNLDRLGGYTF	TGTGCCAGCAGCCTCAACCTGGACAGGCTGGGGGGCTACACCTTC
TRBV5-1	NA	NA	TRBJ1-1	CASSLGGQNTEAFF	TGCGCCAGCAGCTTGGGGGGACAGAACACTGAAGCTTTCTTT
TRBV19	TRBD2	NA	TRBJ2-2	CASSNPSGRSGELFF	TGTGCCAGTAGTAACCCTAGCGGGAGGTCCGGGGAGCTGTTTTTT
TRBV11-2	TRBD1	NA	TRBJ2-7	CASSLVGQGYEQYF	TGTGCCAGCAGCTTAGTGGGACAGGGTTACGAGCAGTACTTC
TRBV27	NA	NA	TRBJ2-7	CASWDHLGKQYF	TGTGCCAGTTGGGACCACCTCGGGAAGCAGTACTTC
TRBV9	TRBD1	few	TRBJ1-3	CASSSRQGAYSGNTIYF	TGTGCCAGCAGCTCCCGACAGGGGGCATATTCTGGAAACACCATATATTTT
TRBV6-5	NA	NA	TRBJ1-6	CASSYYINSPLHF	TGTGCCAGCAGTTACTATATTAATTCACCCCTCCACTTT
TRBV5-1	NA	NA	TRBJ1-2	CASSRGGTYGYTF	TGCGCCAGCAGCCGCGGGGGGACATATGGCTACACCTTC
TRBV7-9	TRBD1	once	TRBJ2-3	CASSLEGWGQNTDTQYF	TGTGCCAGCAGCTTAGAGGGCTGGGGACAGAACACAGATACGCAGTATTTT
TRBV12-3/TRBV12-4	NA	NA	TRBJ2-1	CASRPGGYNEQFF	TGTGCCAGTCGGCCCGGGGGTTACAATGAGCAGTTCTTC
TRBV3-1/TRBV3-2	NA	NA	TRBJ1-2	CASSQRDPYGYTF	TGTGCCAGCAGCCAAAGGGATCCCTATGGCTACACCTTC
TRBV12-5	NA	NA	TRBJ1-2	CASGLGGQVMGYTF	TGTGCTAGTGGTTTGGGGGGGCAGGTGATGGGCTACACCTTC
TRBV5-1	TRBD1	NA	TRBJ1-3	CASSLPTGAGNTIYF	TGCGCCAGCAGTTTGCCCACAGGGGCTGGAAACACCATATATTTT
TRBV7-2	NA	once	TRBJ2-3	CASSSPVTQYF	TGTGCCAGCAGCTCCCCGGTAACGCAGTATTTT
TRBV30	TRBD1	NA	TRBJ2-7	CAWSADRGAYEQYF	TGTGCCTGGAGTGCGGACAGGGGGGCCTACGAGCAGTACTTC
TRBV5-1	NA	NA	TRBJ2-2	CATQRTLPRELFF	TGCGCCACCCAGCGGACTCTTCCCCGGGAGCTGTTTTTT
TRBV6-5	NA	NA	TRBJ2-5	CASTAPGAKTQYF	TGTGCCAGCACTGCCCCCGGGGCAAAGACCCAGTACTTC
TRBV12-2	NA	NA	TRBJ1-1	CASRLPGTGSWNTEAFF	TGTGCAAGTCGCTTACCCGGGACAGGGTCGTGGAACACTGAAGCTTTCTTT
TRBV27	TRBD1	NA	TRBJ1-2	CASSWTGGYGYTF	TGTGCCAGCAGCTGGACAGGGGGCTATGGCTACACCTTC
TRBV19	TRBD1	NA	TRBJ1-1	CASSVGTGVDTEAFF	TGTGCCAGTAGTGTAGGGACAGGGGTCGACACTGAAGCTTTCTTT
TRBV3-1/TRBV3-2	TRBD2	NA	TRBJ2-1	CASSQDRGGRLNEQFF	TGTGCCAGCAGCCAAGATCGCGGGGGGCGTTTGAATGAGCAGTTCTTC
TRBV28	NA	NA	TRBJ2-3	CASRGTDTQYF	TGTGCCAGTCGGGGCACAGATACGCAGTATTTT
TRBV10-3	TRBD1	NA	TRBJ1-1	CAISKTGENTEAFF	TGTGCCATCAGTAAGACAGGGGAGAACACTGAAGCTTTCTTT
TRBV19	NA	NA	TRBJ2-7	CASKRRGSGYEQYF	TGTGCCAGTAAAAGGAGGGGAAGTGGCTACGAGCAGTACTTC
TRBV29-1	NA	NA	TRBJ2-1	CSVERSRSTFYNEQFF	TGCAGCGTTGAACGGTCGCGTAGCACTTTCTACAATGAGCAGTTCTTC
TRBV11-2	NA	NA	TRBJ1-3	CASSLPSGNTIYF	TGTGCCAGCAGCCTACCCTCTGGAAACACCATATATTTT
TRBV19	TRBD1	once	TRBJ2-5	CASSLGQGQETQYF	TGTGCCAGTAGTCTCGGACAGGGACAAGAGACCCAGTACTTC
TRBV28	NA	NA	TRBJ2-7	CASSFRGRQAYEQYF	TGTGCCAGCAGTTTCCGCGGCCGACAGGCCTACGAGCAGTACTTC
TRBV28	TRBD1	NA	TRBJ1-2	CASTPWGTASAGTYGYTF	TGTGCCAGCACCCCTTGGGGGACAGCCTCCGCCGGGACCTATGGCTACACCTTC
TRBV15	NA	NA	TRBJ1-3	CATRVTGTGNTIYF	TGTGCCACCAGGGTAACGGGAACTGGAAACACCATATATTTT
TRBV6-4	NA	NA	TRBJ2-3	CASSDSGRSTDTQYF	TGTGCCAGCAGTGATTCAGGACGTAGCACAGATACGCAGTATTTT
TRBV6-5	TRBD1	NA	TRBJ1-1	CASSYEGQMNTEAFF	TGTGCCAGCAGTTACGAGGGACAGATGAACACTGAAGCTTTCTTT
TRBV6-6	TRBD1	NA	TRBJ1-1	CASIGTANTEAFF	TGTGCCAGCATCGGGACAGCGAACACTGAAGCTTTCTTT
TRBV24-1	TRBD1	NA	TRBJ1-5	CATSDPGQGHSNQPQHF	TGTGCCACCAGTGATCCGGGACAGGGACATAGCAATCAGCCCCAGCATTTT
TRBV7-6	NA	NA	TRBJ2-7	CASSLGGQGLYEQYF	TGTGCCAGCAGCTTAGGGGGGCAGGGCCTCTACGAGCAGTACTTC
TRBV20-1	NA	NA	TRBJ1-6	CSKRRSPLHF	TGCAGTAAGAGGCGATCACCCCTCCACTTT
TRBV24-1	NA	NA	TRBJ2-6	CATSDRTVSGANVLTF	TGTGCCACCAGTGACAGGACCGTCTCTGGGGCCAACGTCCTGACTTTC
TRBV29-1	NA	NA	TRBJ1-1	CSVEEGGNTEAFF	TGCAGCGTTGAAGAGGGAGGGAACACTGAAGCTTTCTTT
TRBV28	TRBD2	NA	TRBJ2-1	CASSSLAGGPQNEQFF	TGTGCCAGCAGTTCCTTAGCGGGAGGGCCACAGAATGAGCAGTTCTTC
TRBV4-1	NA	NA	TRBJ1-2	CASSQESSGGYGYTF	TGCGCCAGCAGCCAAGAGTCGTCCGGAGGCTATGGCTACACCTTC
TRBV6-4	TRBD1	once	TRBJ1-5	CASSDPRDRNQPQHF	TGTGCCAGCAGTGACCCCCGGGACAGGAATCAGCCCCAGCATTTT
TRBV27	TRBD1	NA	TRBJ2-5	CASSIVGTARFQETQYF	TGTGCCAGCAGTATTGTAGGGACAGCGAGATTCCAAGAGACCCAGTACTTC